This T cell receptor (beta chain) was documented in a study of CD8+ T cells in alopecia areata. Extracted from the samples, RNA was reverse transcribed into cDNA to serve as the sequencing template. Assay used: immunoSEQ multiplex PCR; TCRdb lists only in-frame clones, some missing. Of approximately 120,000 clones in the sample, 47% were seen once. Remarks on this clone: Its antigen remains unknown.

Study conclusions and caveats: Alopecia totalis/universalis scalp especially showed more expanded CD8+ clones than normal scalp.

The sample consisted of NKG2D-low CD8+ T cells sorted from blood. The origin of this receptor is a human donor with alopecia areata.

The CDR3 reads CAWSPGLTNTEAFF. CDR3 sequence (DNA): TGTGCCTGGAGTCCGGGACTGACGAACACTGAAGCTTTCTTT. V and J are TRBV30 and TRBJ1-1, with D perhaps TRBD1 (5 bases). V lost 2 bases to trimming and J lost 1 base, with 11 bases between them. Germline assignment: CDR1 GTSNPN and CDR2 SVGIG (reference sequence). CDR3 length: 14 amino acids.